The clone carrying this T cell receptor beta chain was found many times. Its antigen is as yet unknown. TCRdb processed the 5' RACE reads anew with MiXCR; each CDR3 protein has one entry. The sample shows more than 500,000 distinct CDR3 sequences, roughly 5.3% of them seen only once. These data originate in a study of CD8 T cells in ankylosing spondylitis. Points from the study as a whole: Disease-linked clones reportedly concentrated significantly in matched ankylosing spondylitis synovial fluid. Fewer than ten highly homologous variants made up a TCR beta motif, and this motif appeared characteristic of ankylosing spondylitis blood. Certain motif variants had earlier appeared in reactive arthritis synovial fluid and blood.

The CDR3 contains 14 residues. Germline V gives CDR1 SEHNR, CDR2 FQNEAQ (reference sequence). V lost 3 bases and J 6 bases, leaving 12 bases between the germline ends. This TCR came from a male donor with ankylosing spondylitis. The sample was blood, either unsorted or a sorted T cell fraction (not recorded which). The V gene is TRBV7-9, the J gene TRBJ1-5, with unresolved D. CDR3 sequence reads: CASSFEGFSQPQHF. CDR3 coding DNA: TGTGCCAGCAGCTTTGAGGGCTTTAGTCAGCCCCAGCATTTT.